This T cell receptor beta chain was identified in a study of Ad26.COV2.S vaccination and SARS-CoV-2 variants. Overall study: Intramuscular Ad26.COV2.S doses were given once or twice, 56 days apart.

Study observations and caveats: Ad26.COV2.S recipients had broader spike-specific TCRs (P = 0.0014). Reported post-vaccination CD8+ and CD4+ T cell responses to spike showed substantial breadth.

The CDR3 spans 14 residues. Germline values: CDR1 LNHNV, CDR2 YYDKDF (reference sequence). Trimming shortened V by 0 bases and J by 0 bases, and 3 bases separated the two germline ends. Comment on this clone: The antigen is unknown.

Treatment here: around 19 received Ad26.COV2.S at low or high dose, single or two shots; 5 received placebo; per-sample allocation not given. At day 63 after the first vaccine or placebo injection, samples were drawn. Boston supplied an adult donor aged 18-55 years. Assay used: immunoSEQ multiplex PCR; TCRdb lists only in-frame clones, some missing. The table records about 350,000 clones, around 89% of them present only once. The source material was peripheral blood, sampled in a trial of Ad26.COV2.S vaccine versus placebo. The source of this sequence is a person aged 18-65 years who received the Ad26.COV2.S COVID-19 vaccine or a placebo. The rearrangement links TRBV15 to TRBJ1-5, with D unclear. CDR3 loop: CATSRDRSNQPQHF. CDR3 sequence (DNA): TGTGCCACCAGCAGAGATCGTAGCAATCAGCCCCAGCATTTT. Full variable domain (remainder filled in from reference TRBV15 and TRBJ1-5): DAMVIQNPRYQVTQFGKPVTLSCSQTLNHNVMYWYQQKSSQAPKLLFHYYDKDFNNEADTPDNFQSRRPNTSFCFLDIRSPGLGDTAMYLCATSRDRSNQPQHFGDGTRLSIL.